These 9 T cell receptor beta chains were all obtained from the same sample, sequenced in a study of T cell repertoires in cytomegalovirus infection. TCRdb passed the reads through MiXCR, listing each CDR3 protein once. Here the sample spans fewer than 1,000,000 distinct CDR3 sequences, roughly 30% being singletons. For these TCRs, the target antigens are not known. The sequences come from cultured CD8+ T cells from PBMCs, collected from culture after CMV antigen stimulation. The receptor source for this set is a human donor in good health (CMV status not recorded). Some clones in this sample may be carry-over from other donors' samples.

The chain combines TRBV28 with TRBJ1-2; D is possibly TRBD1 (5 bases). The CDR3 extends over 13 amino acids. Trimming shortened V by 1 base and J by 5 bases, and 8 bases separated the two germline ends. In germline, CDR1 is MDHEN, CDR2 SYDVKM. CDR3 bases: TGTGCCAGCAGTTTATCAGGGTGGTATGGCTACACCTTC. Protein sequence: CASSLSGWYGYTF.

The chain combines TRBV20-1 with TRBJ2-1; tentative D call: TRBD2 (7 bases). V lost 6 bases to trimming and J lost 4 bases, with 16 bases between them. The CDR3 consists of 14 residues. Looked up from germline, CDR1 is DFQATT and CDR2 is SNEGSKA (reference sequence). CDR3 sequence: CSATEGGLYNEQFF. The CDR3 nucleotides read TGCAGTGCCACTGAGGGGGGGCTGTACAATGAGCAGTTCTTC.

This clonotype has just one count. The chain carries TRBV9 and TRBJ2-7; 7 bases agree with TRBD2. The CDR3 has 14 residues. Trimming at V came to 4 bases and at J to 2 bases, leaving 6 bases not matched to a gene. Germline V lookup: CDR1 SGDLS, CDR2 YYNGEE. The CDR3 loop is CASSPRDYPYEQYV. The DNA for the CDR3 is TGTGCCAGCAGCCCTCGGGACTACCCCTACGAGCAGTACGTC.

This clonotype turned up a few times. The gene calls are TRBV7-9 and TRBJ2-1; TRBD1 aligns across 11 bases. Germline trimming cut 0 bases from V and 5 bases from J; bases unmatched to any gene: 6. Per germline, CDR1 SEHNR and CDR2 FQNEAQ (reference sequence). This CDR3 comprises 17 residues. The CDR3 spells CASSLAGQGVWDNEQFF. Here the CDR3 DNA reads TGTGCCAGCAGCTTAGCGGGACAGGGGGTTTGGGACAATGAGCAGTTCTTC.

The genes are TRBV5-1 and TRBJ2-1; TRBD2 agrees at 11 bases. This CDR3 comprises 16 residues. Germline CDR1 and CDR2: SGHRS and YFSETQ. V shed 4 bases and J 3 bases; nucleotides not matched to a gene: 6. CDR3 nucleotide sequence: TGCGCCAGCAGCGGGGGGACTAGCGGATTCTACAATGAGCAGTTCTTC. It encodes CASSGGTSGFYNEQFF.

This clonotype was seen many times. The V and J genes are TRBV6-2 or TRBV6-3 and TRBJ2-1; 11 bases map to TRBD2. Per germline, CDR1 MNHEY and CDR2 SVGEGT. Trimming at V came to 5 bases and at J to 0 bases, leaving 6 bases not matched to a gene. This CDR3 has 17 residues. CDR3 loop: CASSTRLAGSSYNEQFF. The DNA of the CDR3 is TGTGCCAGCAGTACCCGACTAGCGGGGAGCTCCTACAATGAGCAGTTCTTC.

The V gene is TRBV3-1, the J gene TRBJ2-3; tentative D call: TRBD1 (6 bases). Trimming shortened V by 1 base and J by 1 base, and 6 bases separated the two germline ends. This CDR3 region has 14 residues. Germline-derived CDR1 and CDR2 are LGHDT and YNNKEL (reference sequence). CDR3 in amino acids: CASSQGTGTDTQYF. CDR3 nucleotide sequence: TGTGCCAGCAGCCAAGGGACAGGCACAGATACGCAGTATTTT.

The table lists this clonotype with many counts. V usage is TRBV12-3 or TRBV12-4 and J usage is TRBJ1-2, with D possibly matching TRBD1 (5 bases). V shed 3 bases and J shed 4 bases, with 12 bases lying between them. CDR3 size: 14 residues. The CDR3 nucleotides read TGTGCCAGCAGTTTGGTTGGTGGGGCCTATGGCTACACCTTC. It is translated as CASSLVGGAYGYTF.

This clonotype was found a few times. The chain couples TRBV4-1 to TRBJ2-7; 9 nucleotides agree with TRBD2. The germline V gene encodes CDR1 MGHRA and CDR2 YSYEKL. Unmatched junction bases numbered 6, after V lost 1 base and J lost 5 bases. The CDR3 has 15 amino acids. CDR3: CASSQGIGLANEQYF. The DNA for the CDR3 is TGCGCCAGCAGCCAAGGTATAGGACTAGCGAACGAGCAGTACTTC.